The 31 T cell receptor beta chains below all came from one sample that was sequenced in a study of control samples from healthy donors and cancer patients. Assay: immunoSEQ multiplex PCR; the TCRdb copy retains only in-frame clones and omits some. Of under 150,000 clones in the sample, more than 75% were seen once. The material sequenced was blood. These receptors were obtained from a man aged 40-50 years in good health.

As DNA, the CDR3 is TGCAGCGGGACGAGGGCCCGGGGAAACACTGAAGCTTTCTTT. Its translation is CSGTRARGNTEAFF. The chain uses TRBV29-1 and TRBJ1-1; no clear D. This CDR3 is built from 14 residues. Germline V gene data show CDR1 as SQVTM and CDR2 as ANQGSEA. The ends were cut back, 7 bases at V and 2 bases at J, with 17 bases in the middle. The full variable domain, rest sourced from reference TRBV29-1 and TRBJ1-1, is SAVISQKPSRDICQRGTSLTIQCQVDSQVTMMFWYRQQPGQSLTLIATANQGSEATYESGFVIDKFPISRPNLTFSTLTVSNMSPEDSSIYLCSGTRARGNTEAFFGQGTRLTVV.

The table lists this clone with a few counts. The gene calls are TRBV7-6 and TRBJ2-1, with D possibly being TRBD1 (5 bases). This CDR3 contains 12 residues. Trimming took 1 base from V and 9 from J, leaving 7 bases between them. Germline V gives CDR1 SGHVS, CDR2 FNYEAQ. Here the CDR3 reads CASSLGRGEQFF. CDR3 DNA sequence: TGTGCCAGCAGCTTAGGTAGGGGTGAGCAGTTCTTC.

V is TRBV6-2 or TRBV6-3 and J is TRBJ2-1; perhaps TRBD1 as D (6 bases). CDR1 and CDR2 from the germline V gene are MNHEY and SVGEGT. The CDR3 has 15 amino acids. V dropped 4 bases and J dropped 4 bases, with 14 bases sitting between them. The CDR3 sequence is CASSFPGHTYNEQFF. The CDR3 DNA reads as TGTGCCAGCAGTTTCCCGGGACACACTTACAATGAGCAGTTCTTC.

This clone was observed a few times. This chain joins TRBV7-2 and TRBJ1-2; TRBD1 might be the D (5 bases). Trimming pared 5 bases from V and 4 bases from J, leaving 14 bases between. This CDR3 has 14 amino acids. Germline loops: CDR1 SGHTA, CDR2 FQGNSA. The CDR3: CASSPSQGSYGYTF. The CDR3 DNA reads TGTGCCAGCAGCCCCAGTCAGGGAAGCTATGGCTACACCTTC.

This rearrangement joins TRBV7-2 to TRBJ1-4; D perhaps matches TRBD1 (5 bases). Trimming stripped 2 bases from V and 7 bases from J, with 11 bases between. CDR1 is SGHTA, CDR2 FQGNSA, per germline. This CDR3 region has 14 residues. This chain's CDR3 is CASSLMGGREKLFF. The CDR3 DNA reads as TGTGCCAGCAGCTTAATGGGGGGTCGTGAAAAACTGTTTTTT.

This rearrangement joins TRBV7-2 to TRBJ1-1; D call uncertain. This CDR3 has 13 amino acids. Per germline, CDR1 SGHTA and CDR2 FQGNSA. Trimming shortened V by 5 bases and J by 4 bases, and 11 bases separated the two germline ends. The CDR3 sequence: CASSLRASTEAFF. In DNA, the CDR3 is TGTGCCAGCAGCCTCCGGGCCTCCACTGAAGCTTTCTTT.

This clone was seen a single time. V is TRBV5-1 and J is TRBJ2-7, with D possibly TRBD1 on 5 matching bases. The CDR3 has 12 residues. The ends were cut back, 5 bases at V and 1 base at J, with 7 bases in the middle. From germline, CDR1 is SGHRS and CDR2 YFSETQ. CDR3 coding DNA: TGCGCCAGCAGGGGGCAGTCCTACGAGCAGTACTTC. Protein sequence: CASRGQSYEQYF.

The chain recombines TRBV4-3 with TRBJ1-2, with a tentative D call TRBD1 (5 bases). This CDR3 is 12 amino acids long. The V end was cut by 0 bases, the J end by 13 bases, with 12 bases between. CDR1 LGHNA and CDR2 YSLEER come from the germline V gene. The CDR3, as DNA: TGCGCCAGCAGCCAAGATGGGCAGGGTATCACCTTC. Its protein product is CASSQDGQGITF.

DNA for the CDR3: TGCAGCGTGGGAACGGACAGGGTCGGGACTGAAGCTTTCTTT. Translated: CSVGTDRVGTEAFF. The gene calls are TRBV29-1 and TRBJ1-1; 8 bases align to TRBD1. The CDR3 loop spans 14 amino acids. Germline V CDR1 and CDR2: SQVTM, ANQGSEA. The J segment lost 5 bases and the V segment lost 6 bases, leaving 11 bases of the junction unmatched. The entire variable domain, with the rest obtained from reference TRBV29-1 and TRBJ1-1, is as follows: SAVISQKPSRDICQRGTSLTIQCQVDSQVTMMFWYRQQPGQSLTLIATANQGSEATYESGFVIDKFPISRPNLTFSTLTVSNMSPEDSSIYLCSVGTDRVGTEAFFGQGTRLTVV.

About this clone itself: Other nucleotide sequences from this sample produce the same CDR3. The J gene is TRBJ1-5, the V gene TRBV18, with D unclear. CDR1 is KGHSH and CDR2 is LQKENI in the germline V gene. This CDR3 has 13 amino acids. V was cut by 3 bases and J by 4 bases, with 7 bases left in between. The CDR3 protein is CASSPGQNQPQHF. For the CDR3, the DNA is TGTGCCAGCTCACCGGGCCAGAATCAGCCCCAGCATTTT.

This chain links TRBV7-9 with TRBJ1-1; no clear D. The germline CDR1 and CDR2 sequences are SEHNR and FQNEAQ (reference sequence). CDR3 length: 13 amino acids. Trimming shortened V by 1 base and J by 7 bases, and 10 bases separated the two germline ends. The CDR3 DNA follows: TGTGCCAGCAGCTTAGGCAGAGCAGGTGAAGCTTTCTTT. Encoded protein: CASSLGRAGEAFF.

This clone showed up just once. V gene TRBV11-2 combines with J gene TRBJ2-5, with D unclear. The CDR3 length is 14 residues. Germline loops: CDR1 SGHAT, CDR2 FQNNGV. Between the trimmed V and J ends, which lost 3 bases and 2 bases, there was a span of 10 bases. The CDR3 sequence is CASSFVRVQETQYF. For the CDR3, the DNA is TGTGCCAGCAGCTTCGTCAGAGTACAAGAGACCCAGTACTTC.

This clone was detected only a few times. The J gene is TRBJ2-5, the V gene TRBV18, with D hard to call. This CDR3 comprises 11 residues. Germline V gene lookup returns CDR1 KGHSH and CDR2 LQKENI. V was clipped by 5 bases and J by 0 bases, with 1 base between them. CDR3 region: CASSNQETQYF. CDR3 nucleotides: TGTGCCAGCTCAAACCAAGAGACCCAGTACTTC. Variable domain in full (rest from reference TRBV18 and TRBJ2-5): NAGVMQNPRHLVRRRGQEARLRCSPMKGHSHVYWYRQLPEEGLKFMVYLQKENIIDESGMPKERFSAEFPKEGPSILRIQQVVRGDSAAYFCASSNQETQYFGPGTRLLVL.

The J gene is TRBJ2-2, the V gene TRBV12-3 or TRBV12-4; no firm D call. Deletions cut 1 base from V and 4 bases from J, with 4 bases between. This CDR3 has 13 amino acids. CDR3 amino acids: CASSLGGTGELFF. The CDR3 DNA reads as TGTGCCAGCAGTTTAGGAGGCACCGGGGAGCTGTTTTTT.

This clone has more than one count but fewer than ten. The V and J genes are TRBV6-5 and TRBJ1-1; no definite D call. The CDR3 covers 10 residues. V was shortened by 9 bases and J by 5 bases, with 7 bases between the two germline ends. Germline CDR1 and CDR2: MNHEY and SVGAGI. The DNA for the CDR3 is TGTGCCAGTTTTGGGACTGAAGCTTTCTTT. Translating it yields CASFGTEAFF.

This rearrangement joins TRBV5-4 to TRBJ2-7; 7 nucleotides agree with TRBD1. The V segment lost 5 bases and the J segment 1 base; nucleotides outside the gene matches: 6. Germline CDR1 and CDR2: SGHNT and YYREEE (reference sequence). CDR3 length equals 14 residues. In DNA, the CDR3 is TGTGCCAGCAGACAAGGGGGCGCATCCTACGAGCAGTACTTC. Translation: CASRQGGASYEQYF.

The chain combines TRBV18 with TRBJ2-6, with TRBD1 matching over 8 bases. Per germline, CDR1 KGHSH and CDR2 LQKENI. The CDR3 covers 17 residues. V dropped 3 bases and J dropped 2; count of bases not matched to a gene: 6. Here the CDR3 DNA reads TGTGCCAGCTCACCCGCCCCGACAGGGGCTGGGGCCAACGTCCTGACTTTC. Translating gives CASSPAPTGAGANVLTF.

The chain combines TRBV2 with TRBJ1-1; D is possibly TRBD1 (5 bases). CDR3 length: 15 amino acids. Per germline, CDR1 SNHLY and CDR2 FYNNEI. The V end lost 4 bases, the J end lost 2 bases, and 14 bases lay between the germline ends. The CDR3 is CASSGGRVGNTEAFF. The CDR3 DNA follows: TGTGCCAGCAGTGGGGGGAGGGTCGGTAACACTGAAGCTTTCTTT.

V usage is TRBV25-1 and J usage is TRBJ1-3, with no clear D. Germline CDR1 reads MGHDK; CDR2 reads SYGVNS. There are 13 residues in the CDR3. V was cut by 6 bases and J by 2 bases, with 8 bases left in between. Here the CDR3 reads CASRTIAGNTIYF. The CDR3 nucleotides are TGTGCCAGCAGGACAATAGCTGGAAACACCATATATTTT.

The chain combines TRBV11-3 with TRBJ1-2; no reliable D call. Germline V CDR1 and CDR2: SGHNT, YENEEA. The length of the CDR3 is 12 residues. V shed 5 bases and J shed 0 bases, with 4 bases lying between them. CDR3 amino acids: CASSQANYGYTF. CDR3 nucleotides: TGTGCCAGCAGCCAGGCTAACTATGGCTACACCTTC. Complete variable domain (other parts from reference TRBV11-3 and TRBJ1-2): EAGVVQSPRYKIIEKKQPVAFWCNPISGHNTLYWYLQNLGQGPELLIRYENEEAVDDSQLPKDRFSAERLKGVDSTLKIQPAELGDSAVYLCASSQANYGYTFGSGTRLTVV.

The chain has TRBV12-3 or TRBV12-4 and TRBJ1-5; tentative D call: TRBD1 (5 bases). The CDR3 sequence is 11 residues long. The V end lost 5 bases, the J end lost 8 bases, and 7 bases lay between the germline ends. CDR3 amino acids: CASSIQEPQHF. CDR3 DNA: TGTGCCAGCAGTATACAGGAGCCCCAGCATTTT.

The gene calls are TRBV18 and TRBJ1-6; D call uncertain. The CDR3 is 15 residues long. Per germline, CDR1 KGHSH and CDR2 LQKENI. Trimming shortened V by 1 base and J by 6 bases, and 10 bases separated the two germline ends. The CDR3 nucleotides read TGTGCCAGCTCACCACTTGAAGGGTCTAATTCACCCCTCCACTTT. Translation: CASSPLEGSNSPLHF.

The chain combines TRBV18 with TRBJ2-2; D may be TRBD1 (5 bases). From germline, CDR1 is KGHSH and CDR2 LQKENI. Trimming pared 1 base from V and 0 bases from J, leaving 9 bases between. The CDR3 loop spans 16 amino acids. The chain's CDR3 is CASSPQGSANTGELFF. DNA of the CDR3: TGTGCCAGCTCACCACAGGGGTCCGCGAACACCGGGGAGCTGTTTTTT.

The gene calls are TRBV5-1 and TRBJ2-1, with 9 bases matching TRBD2. Germline-derived CDR1 and CDR2 are SGHRS and YFSETQ. This CDR3 is built from 15 residues. The V segment lost 0 bases and the J segment 3 bases; nucleotides outside the gene matches: 1. The CDR3 sequence is CASSLVAGDYNEQFF. The CDR3 DNA reads as TGCGCCAGCAGCTTGGTAGCGGGGGACTACAATGAGCAGTTCTTC.

The chain couples TRBV30 to TRBJ2-7; 7 bases fit TRBD1. Trimming cost V 5 bases and J 2 bases; bases outside gene matches: 6. CDR3 length: 13 residues. Germline assignment: CDR1 GTSNPN and CDR2 SVGIG (reference sequence). The CDR3 sequence: CAWARDRTYEQYF. DNA of the CDR3: TGTGCCTGGGCTCGGGACAGAACCTACGAGCAGTACTTC.

The chain links TRBV7-2 to TRBJ2-1; TRBD2 agrees at 8 bases. CDR1 and CDR2 (germline): SGHTA, FQGNSA. Losses at the gene ends were 5 bases for V and 0 bases for J; bases not matched to a gene: 6. This CDR3 has 16 amino acids. CDR3 coding DNA: TGTGCCAGCAGCACCGCGGGGGGCCGCTCCTACAATGAGCAGTTCTTC. It specifies CASSTAGGRSYNEQFF. The full variable domain, in which reference TRBV7-2 and TRBJ2-1 provide the parts outside the CDR3, is GAGVSQSPSNKVTEKGKDVELRCDPISGHTALYWYRQSLGQGLEFLIYFQGNSAPDKSGLPSDRFSAERTGGSVSTLTIQRTQQEDSAVYLCASSTAGGRSYNEQFFGPGTRLTVL.

The V gene is TRBV6-5, the J gene TRBJ2-2; TRBD2 matches at 8 bases. Unmatched junction bases numbered 6, after V lost 2 bases and J lost 4 bases. Germline V lookup: CDR1 MNHEY, CDR2 SVGAGI. The CDR3 is made up of 16 amino acids. The CDR3 nucleotides read TGTGCCAGCAGTTACGAAGGGACTAGTGTCACCGGGGAGCTGTTTTTT. Amino acids: CASSYEGTSVTGELFF.

This clone ranks as medium-sized. In the same sample, other DNA sequences code for this CDR3. V gene TRBV7-8 combines with J gene TRBJ2-7; 9 bases align to TRBD1. V was pared by 2 bases and J by 2 bases, with 4 bases of the junction left unmatched. The CDR3 totals 15 residues. Germline V gene data show CDR1 as SGHVS and CDR2 as FQNEAQ. The CDR3 DNA is TGTGCCAGCAGCTTAACGGGACAGGGAACCTACGAGCAGTACTTC. Translated, it gives CASSLTGQGTYEQYF.

This chain links TRBV15 with TRBJ2-3; D is possibly TRBD1 (5 bases). CDR3 length equals 16 residues. The V end lost 0 bases, the J end lost 0 bases, and 10 bases lay between the germline ends. Germline V CDR1 and CDR2: LNHNV, YYDKDF (reference sequence). CDR3 in DNA: TGTGCCACCAGCAGAGATGGGCAGGGAAGCACAGATACGCAGTATTTT. This gives the protein CATSRDGQGSTDTQYF.

The chain has TRBV6-5 and TRBJ1-2; D unclear. CDR3 size: 11 residues. Germline V gene sequence: CDR1 MNHEY, CDR2 SVGAGI. V was pared by 10 bases and J by 4 bases, with 10 bases between. CDR3 residues: CATAIVYGYTF. DNA for the CDR3: TGTGCCACCGCGATAGTCTATGGCTACACCTTC.

The CDR3 sequence is CASSETGRGNQPQHF. In nucleotides, the CDR3 is TGTGCCAGCAGCGAGACAGGGCGAGGGAATCAGCCCCAGCATTTT. The V and J genes are TRBV6-5 and TRBJ1-5, with 7 bases lining up with TRBD1. Germline V CDR1 and CDR2: MNHEY, SVGAGI. The CDR3 has 15 residues. V gave up 6 bases and J gave up 4 bases; unmatched junction bases: 9.